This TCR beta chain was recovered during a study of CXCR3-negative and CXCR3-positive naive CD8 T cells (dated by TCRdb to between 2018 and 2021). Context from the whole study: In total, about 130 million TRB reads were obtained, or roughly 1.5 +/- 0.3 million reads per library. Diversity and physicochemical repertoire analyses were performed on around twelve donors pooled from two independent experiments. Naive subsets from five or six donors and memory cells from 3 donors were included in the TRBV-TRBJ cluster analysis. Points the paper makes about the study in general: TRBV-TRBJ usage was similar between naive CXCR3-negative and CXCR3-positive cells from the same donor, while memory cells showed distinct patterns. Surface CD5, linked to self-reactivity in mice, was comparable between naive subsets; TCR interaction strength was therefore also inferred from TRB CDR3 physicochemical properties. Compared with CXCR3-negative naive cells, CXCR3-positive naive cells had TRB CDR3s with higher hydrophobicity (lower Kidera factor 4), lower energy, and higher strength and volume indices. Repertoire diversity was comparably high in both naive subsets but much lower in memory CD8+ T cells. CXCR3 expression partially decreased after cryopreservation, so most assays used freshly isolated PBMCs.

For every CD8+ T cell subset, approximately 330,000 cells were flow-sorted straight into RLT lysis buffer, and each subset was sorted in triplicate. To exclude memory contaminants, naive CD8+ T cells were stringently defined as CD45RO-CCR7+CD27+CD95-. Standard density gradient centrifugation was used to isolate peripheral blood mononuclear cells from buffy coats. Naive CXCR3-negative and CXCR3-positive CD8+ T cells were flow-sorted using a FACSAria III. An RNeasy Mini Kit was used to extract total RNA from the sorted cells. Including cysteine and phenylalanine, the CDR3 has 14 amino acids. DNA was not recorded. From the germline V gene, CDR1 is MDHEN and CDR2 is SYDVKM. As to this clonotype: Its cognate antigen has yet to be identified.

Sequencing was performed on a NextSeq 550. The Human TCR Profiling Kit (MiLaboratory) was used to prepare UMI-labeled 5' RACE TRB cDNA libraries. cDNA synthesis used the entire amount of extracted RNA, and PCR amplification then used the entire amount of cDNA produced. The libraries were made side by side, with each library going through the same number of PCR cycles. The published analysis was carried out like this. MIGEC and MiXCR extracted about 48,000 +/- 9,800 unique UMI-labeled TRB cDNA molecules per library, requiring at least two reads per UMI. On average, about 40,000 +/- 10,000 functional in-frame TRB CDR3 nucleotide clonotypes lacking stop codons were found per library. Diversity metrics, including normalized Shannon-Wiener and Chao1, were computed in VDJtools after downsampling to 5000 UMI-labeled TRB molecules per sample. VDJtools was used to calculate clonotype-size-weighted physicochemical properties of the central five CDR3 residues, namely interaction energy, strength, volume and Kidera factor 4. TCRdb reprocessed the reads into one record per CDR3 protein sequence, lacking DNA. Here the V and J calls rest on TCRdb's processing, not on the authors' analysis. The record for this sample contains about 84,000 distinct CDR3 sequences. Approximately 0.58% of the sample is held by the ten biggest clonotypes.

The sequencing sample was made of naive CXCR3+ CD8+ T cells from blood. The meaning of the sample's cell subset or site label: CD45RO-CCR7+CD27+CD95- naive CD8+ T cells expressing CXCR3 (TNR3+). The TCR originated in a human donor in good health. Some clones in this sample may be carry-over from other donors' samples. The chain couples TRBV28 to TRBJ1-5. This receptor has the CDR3 CASSLSGSNQPQHF.